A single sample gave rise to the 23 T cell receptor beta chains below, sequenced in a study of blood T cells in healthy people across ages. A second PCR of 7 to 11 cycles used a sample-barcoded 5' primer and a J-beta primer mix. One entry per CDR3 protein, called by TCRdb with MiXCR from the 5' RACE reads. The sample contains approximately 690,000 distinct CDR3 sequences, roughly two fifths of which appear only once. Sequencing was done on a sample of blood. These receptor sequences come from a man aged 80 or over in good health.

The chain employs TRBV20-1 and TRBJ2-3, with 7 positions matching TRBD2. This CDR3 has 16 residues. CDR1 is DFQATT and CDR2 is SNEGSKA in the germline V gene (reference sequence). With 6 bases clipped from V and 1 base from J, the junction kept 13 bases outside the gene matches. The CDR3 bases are TGCAGTGCCTCTAGTCCCCTGGGGGGGGGCACAGATACGCAGTATTTT. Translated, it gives CSASSPLGGGTDTQYF.

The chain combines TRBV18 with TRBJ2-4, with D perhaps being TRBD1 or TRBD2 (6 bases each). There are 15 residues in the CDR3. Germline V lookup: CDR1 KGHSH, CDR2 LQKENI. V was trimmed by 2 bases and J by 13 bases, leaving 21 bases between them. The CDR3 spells CASSPTRQARREQYF. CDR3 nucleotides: TGTGCCAGCTCACCAACCCGACAGGCCCGCCGGGAGCAGTACTTC.

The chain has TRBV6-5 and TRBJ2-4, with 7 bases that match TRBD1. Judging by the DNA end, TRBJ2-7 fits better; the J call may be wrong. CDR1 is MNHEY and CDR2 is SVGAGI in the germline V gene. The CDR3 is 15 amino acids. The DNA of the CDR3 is TGTGCCAGTAATCGAGGGACAGCTACTTCGGACGAGCAGTACTTC. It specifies CASNRGTATSDEQYF.

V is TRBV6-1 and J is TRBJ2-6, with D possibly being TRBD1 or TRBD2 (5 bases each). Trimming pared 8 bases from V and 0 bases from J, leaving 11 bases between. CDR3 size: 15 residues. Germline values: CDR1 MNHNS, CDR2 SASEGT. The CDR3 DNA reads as TGTGCCAGCTTTTCAGGGAGCTCTGGGGCCAACGTCCTGACTTTC. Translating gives CASFSGSSGANVLTF.

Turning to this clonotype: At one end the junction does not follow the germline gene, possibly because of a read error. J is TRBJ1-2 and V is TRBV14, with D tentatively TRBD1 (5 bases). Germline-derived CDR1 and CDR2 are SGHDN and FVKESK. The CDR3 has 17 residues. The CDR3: CASSRGGADPFLYGYTF. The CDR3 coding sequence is TGTGCCAGCAGTCGAGGAGGGGCAGACCCCTTTCTCTATGGCTACACCTTT.

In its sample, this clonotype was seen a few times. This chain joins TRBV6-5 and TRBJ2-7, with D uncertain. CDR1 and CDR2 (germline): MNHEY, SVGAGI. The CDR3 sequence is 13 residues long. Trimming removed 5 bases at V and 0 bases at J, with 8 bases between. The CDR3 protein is CASSEDDSYEQYF. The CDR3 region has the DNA TGTGCCAGCAGTGAGGACGACTCCTACGAGCAGTACTTC.

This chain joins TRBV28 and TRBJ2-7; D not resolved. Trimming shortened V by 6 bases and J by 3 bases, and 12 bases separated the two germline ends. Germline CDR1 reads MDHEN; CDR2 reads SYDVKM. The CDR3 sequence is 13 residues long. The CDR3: CASSRGPVYEQYF. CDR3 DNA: TGTGCCAGCAGCCGAGGACCAGTCTACGAGCAGTACTTC.

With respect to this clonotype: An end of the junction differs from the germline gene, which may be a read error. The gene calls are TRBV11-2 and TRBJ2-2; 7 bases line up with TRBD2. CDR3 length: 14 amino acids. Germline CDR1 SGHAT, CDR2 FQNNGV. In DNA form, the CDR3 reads TGTGCCGGCAGCCGACTAGCTATAATCGGGGAGCTGTTTTTT. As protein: CAGSRLAIIGELFF.

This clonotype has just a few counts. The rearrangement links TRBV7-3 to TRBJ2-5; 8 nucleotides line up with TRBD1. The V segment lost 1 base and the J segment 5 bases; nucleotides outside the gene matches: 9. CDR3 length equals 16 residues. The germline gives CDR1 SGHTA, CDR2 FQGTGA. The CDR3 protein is CASSLNPQGAGETQYF. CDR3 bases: TGTGCCAGCAGCTTAAACCCGCAGGGGGCCGGGGAGACCCAGTACTTC.

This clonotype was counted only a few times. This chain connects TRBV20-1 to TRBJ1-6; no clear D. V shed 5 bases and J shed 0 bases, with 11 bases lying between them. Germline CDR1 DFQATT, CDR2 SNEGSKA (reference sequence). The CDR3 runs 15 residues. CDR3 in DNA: TGCAGTGCTCCTGGGTTTAGCTCCTATAATTCACCCCTCCACTTT. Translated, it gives CSAPGFSSYNSPLHF.

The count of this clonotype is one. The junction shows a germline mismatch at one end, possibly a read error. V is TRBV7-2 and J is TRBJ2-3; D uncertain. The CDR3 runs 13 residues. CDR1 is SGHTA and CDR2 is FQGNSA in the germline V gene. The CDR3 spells CAISPRSPGTQYF. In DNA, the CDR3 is TGTGCCATCAGCCCCAGGAGTCCCGGTACGCAGTATTTT.

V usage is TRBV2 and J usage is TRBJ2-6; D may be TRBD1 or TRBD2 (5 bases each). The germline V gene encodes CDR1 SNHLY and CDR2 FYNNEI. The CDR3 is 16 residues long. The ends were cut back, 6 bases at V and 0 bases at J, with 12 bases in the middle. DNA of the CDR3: TGTGCCAGCAGCCGGGACCAAAGCTCTGGGGCCAACGTCCTGACTTTC. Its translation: CASSRDQSSGANVLTF. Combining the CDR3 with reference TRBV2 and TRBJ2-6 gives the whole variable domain EPEVTQTPSHQVTQMGQEVILRCVPISNHLYFYWYRQILGQKVEFLVSFYNNEISEKSEIFDDQFSVERPDGSNFTLKIRSTKLEDSAMYFCASSRDQSSGANVLTFGAGSRLTVL.

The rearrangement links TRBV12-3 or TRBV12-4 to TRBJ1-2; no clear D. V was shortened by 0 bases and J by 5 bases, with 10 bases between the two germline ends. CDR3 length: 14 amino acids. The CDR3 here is CASSLAHWGYGYTF. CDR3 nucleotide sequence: TGTGCCAGCAGTTTAGCGCACTGGGGTTATGGCTACACCTTC.

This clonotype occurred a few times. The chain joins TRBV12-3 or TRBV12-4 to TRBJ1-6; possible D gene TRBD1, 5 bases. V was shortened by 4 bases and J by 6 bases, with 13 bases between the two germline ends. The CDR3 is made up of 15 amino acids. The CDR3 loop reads CASSSQGRVNSPLHF. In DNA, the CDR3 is TGTGCCAGCAGTTCCCAGGGAAGGGTTAATTCACCCCTCCACTTT.

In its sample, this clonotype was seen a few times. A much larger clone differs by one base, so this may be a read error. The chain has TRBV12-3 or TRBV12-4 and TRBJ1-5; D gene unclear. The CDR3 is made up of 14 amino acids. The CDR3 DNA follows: TGTGCCAGCATTTTAGGACTGAGCAATCAGCCCCAGCATTTT. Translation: CASILGLSNQPQHF.

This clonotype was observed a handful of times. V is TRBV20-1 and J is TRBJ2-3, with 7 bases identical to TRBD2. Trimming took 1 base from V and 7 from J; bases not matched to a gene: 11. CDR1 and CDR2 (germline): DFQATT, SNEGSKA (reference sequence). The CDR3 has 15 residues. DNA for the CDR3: TGCAGTGCTAGAGGGGGGGGAGGTTTCGGAAATACGCAGTATTTT. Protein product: CSARGGGGFGNTQYF.

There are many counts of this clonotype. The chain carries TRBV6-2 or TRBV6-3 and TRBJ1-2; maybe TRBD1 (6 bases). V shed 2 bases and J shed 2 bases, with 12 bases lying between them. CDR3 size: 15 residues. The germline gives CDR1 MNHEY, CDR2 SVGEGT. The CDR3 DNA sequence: TGTGCCAGCAGTTACAGAGGGGGACCCAACTATGGCTACACCTTC. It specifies CASSYRGGPNYGYTF.

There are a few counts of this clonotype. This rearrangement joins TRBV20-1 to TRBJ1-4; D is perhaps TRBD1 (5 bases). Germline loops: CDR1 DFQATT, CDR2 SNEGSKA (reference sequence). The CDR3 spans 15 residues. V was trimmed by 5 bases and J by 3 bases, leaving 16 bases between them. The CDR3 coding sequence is TGCAGTGCTTCGACGGGGGTTGATTCTAATGAAAAACTGTTTTTT. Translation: CSASTGVDSNEKLFF.

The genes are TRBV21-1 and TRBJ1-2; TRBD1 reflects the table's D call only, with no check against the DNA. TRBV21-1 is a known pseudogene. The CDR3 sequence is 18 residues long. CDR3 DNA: TGTGCCAGCAGCAAAAGGGCTGGGGGCAGGGCATTCAACTATGGCTACACCTTC. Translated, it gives CASSKRAGGRAFNYGYTF.

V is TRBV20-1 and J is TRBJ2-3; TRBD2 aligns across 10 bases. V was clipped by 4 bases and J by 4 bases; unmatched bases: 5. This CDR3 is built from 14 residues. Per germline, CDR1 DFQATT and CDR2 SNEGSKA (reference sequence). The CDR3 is CSAILAGDADTQYF. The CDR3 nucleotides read TGCAGTGCTATTCTAGCGGGAGACGCAGATACGCAGTATTTT.

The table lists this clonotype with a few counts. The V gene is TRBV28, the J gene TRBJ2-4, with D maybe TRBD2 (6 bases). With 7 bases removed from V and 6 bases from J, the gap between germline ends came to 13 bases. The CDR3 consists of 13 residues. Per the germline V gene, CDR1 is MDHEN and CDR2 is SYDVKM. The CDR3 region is CASNSPGVNIQYF. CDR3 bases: TGTGCCAGCAATTCCCCGGGAGTAAACATTCAGTACTTC.

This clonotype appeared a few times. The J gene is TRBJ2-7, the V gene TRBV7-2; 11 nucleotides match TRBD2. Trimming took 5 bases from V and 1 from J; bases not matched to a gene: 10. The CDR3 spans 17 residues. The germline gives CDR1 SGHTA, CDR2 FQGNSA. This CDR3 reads CASSPQPGLAASYEQYF. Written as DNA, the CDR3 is TGTGCCAGCAGCCCCCAACCGGGACTAGCGGCATCCTACGAGCAGTACTTC. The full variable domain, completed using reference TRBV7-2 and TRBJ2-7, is GAGVSQSPSNKVTEKGKDVELRCDPISGHTALYWYRQSLGQGLEFLIYFQGNSAPDKSGLPSDRFSAERTGGSVSTLTIQRTQQEDSAVYLCASSPQPGLAASYEQYFGPGTRLTVT.

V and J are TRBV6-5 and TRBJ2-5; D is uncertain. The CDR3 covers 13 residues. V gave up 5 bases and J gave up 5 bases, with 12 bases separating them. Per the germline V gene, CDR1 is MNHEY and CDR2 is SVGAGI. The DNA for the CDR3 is TGTGCCAGCAGTCAAAGCCTAGGGGAGACCCAGTACTTC. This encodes CASSQSLGETQYF.